This TCR beta chain was found in a study of beta chain features in type 1 diabetes. The authors reverse transcribed all of the isolated RNA, so sequencing captured expressed TCRB transcripts. Clones were read by immunoSEQ multiplex PCR, and TCRdb kept only the in-frame ones, dropping some. Found here are hundreds of thousands of clones, about a sixth of them singletons; the top ten hold roughly 0.098%. Trimming cost V 6 bases and J 6 bases, with 11 bases left between them. CDR3 length: 13 amino acids. Germline V gives CDR1 MNHNS, CDR2 SASEGT. The source is a young man in good health. The genes are TRBV6-1 and TRBJ2-2, with a possible D match to TRBD1 (5 bases). Sequencing was carried out using naive CD4+ T cells from blood. The DNA for the CDR3 is TGTGCCAGCAGCGCTGACAGAGCCGGGGAGCTGTTTTTT. Protein: CASSADRAGELFF.